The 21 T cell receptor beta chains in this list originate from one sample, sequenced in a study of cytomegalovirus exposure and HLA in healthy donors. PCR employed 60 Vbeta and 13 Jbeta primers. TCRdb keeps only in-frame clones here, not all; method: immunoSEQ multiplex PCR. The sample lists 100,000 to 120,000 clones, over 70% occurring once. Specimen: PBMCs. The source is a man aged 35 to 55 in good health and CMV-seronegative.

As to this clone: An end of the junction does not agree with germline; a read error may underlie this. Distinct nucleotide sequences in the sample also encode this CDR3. CDR3 residues: CARSHQLHPDRSTDTQYF. CDR3 bases: TGCGCCAGAAGCCACCAACTTCATCCCGACAGGAGCACAGATACGCAGTATTTT. The rearrangement joins TRBV5-3 to TRBJ2-3; TRBD1 is a possible D gene (6 bases). TRBV5-3 is an ORF, with its function uncertain. The CDR3 has 18 amino acids.

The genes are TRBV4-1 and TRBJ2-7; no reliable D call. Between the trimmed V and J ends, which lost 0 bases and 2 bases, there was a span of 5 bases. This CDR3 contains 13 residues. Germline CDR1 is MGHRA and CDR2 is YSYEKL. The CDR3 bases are TGCGCCAGCAGCCAAGATGACACCTACGAGCAGTACTTC. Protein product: CASSQDDTYEQYF.

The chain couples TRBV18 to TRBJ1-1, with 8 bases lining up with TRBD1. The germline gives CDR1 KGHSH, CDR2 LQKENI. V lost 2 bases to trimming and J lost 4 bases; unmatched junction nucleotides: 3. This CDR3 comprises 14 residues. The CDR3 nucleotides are TGTGCCAGCTCACCAGGACAGGGCGGCACTGAAGCTTTCTTT. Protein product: CASSPGQGGTEAFF.

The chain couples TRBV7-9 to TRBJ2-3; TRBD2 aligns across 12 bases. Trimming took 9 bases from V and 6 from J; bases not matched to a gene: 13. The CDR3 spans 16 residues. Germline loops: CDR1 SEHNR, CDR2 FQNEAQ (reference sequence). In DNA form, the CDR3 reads TGTGCCAGACTAGCGGGGGGCCGGCTGCTATCTGATACGCAGTATTTT. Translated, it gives CARLAGGRLLSDTQYF.

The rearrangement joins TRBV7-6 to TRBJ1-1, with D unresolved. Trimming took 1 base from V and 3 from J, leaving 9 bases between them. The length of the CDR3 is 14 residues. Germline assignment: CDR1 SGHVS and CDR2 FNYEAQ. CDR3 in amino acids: CASSLGGSHTEAFF. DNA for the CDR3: TGTGCCAGCAGCTTAGGAGGTTCTCACACTGAAGCTTTCTTT.

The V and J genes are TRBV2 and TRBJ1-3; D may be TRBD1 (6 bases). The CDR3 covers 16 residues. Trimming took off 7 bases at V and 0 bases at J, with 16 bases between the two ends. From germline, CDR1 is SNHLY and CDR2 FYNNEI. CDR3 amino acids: CASNSDSYSSGNTIYF. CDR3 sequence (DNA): TGTGCCAGCAATTCGGACAGTTATTCCTCTGGAAACACCATATATTTT.

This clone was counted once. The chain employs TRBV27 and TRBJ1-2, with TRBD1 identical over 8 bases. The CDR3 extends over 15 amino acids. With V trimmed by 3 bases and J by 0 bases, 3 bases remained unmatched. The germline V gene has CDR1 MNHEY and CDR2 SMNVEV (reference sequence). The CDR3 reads CASSFKDRANYGYTF. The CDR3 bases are TGTGCCAGCAGTTTCAAGGACAGGGCTAACTATGGCTACACCTTC.

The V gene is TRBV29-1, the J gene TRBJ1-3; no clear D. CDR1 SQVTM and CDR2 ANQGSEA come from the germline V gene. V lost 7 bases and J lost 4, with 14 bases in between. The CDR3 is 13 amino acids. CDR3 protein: CSALVAGGNTIYF. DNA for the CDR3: TGCAGCGCCTTAGTCGCGGGGGGAAACACCATATATTTT.

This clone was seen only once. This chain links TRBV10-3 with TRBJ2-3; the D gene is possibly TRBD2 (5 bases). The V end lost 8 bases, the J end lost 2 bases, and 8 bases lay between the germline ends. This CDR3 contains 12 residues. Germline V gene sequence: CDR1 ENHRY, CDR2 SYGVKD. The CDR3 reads CAIGGLTDTQYF. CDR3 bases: TGTGCCATCGGCGGACTCACAGATACGCAGTATTTT.

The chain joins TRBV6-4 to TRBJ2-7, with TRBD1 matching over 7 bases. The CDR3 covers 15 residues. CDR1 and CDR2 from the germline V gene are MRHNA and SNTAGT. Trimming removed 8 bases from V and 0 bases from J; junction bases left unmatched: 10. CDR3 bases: TGTGCCAGCCCGCAAGAGGGGACAGTCTCCTACGAGCAGTACTTC. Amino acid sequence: CASPQEGTVSYEQYF.

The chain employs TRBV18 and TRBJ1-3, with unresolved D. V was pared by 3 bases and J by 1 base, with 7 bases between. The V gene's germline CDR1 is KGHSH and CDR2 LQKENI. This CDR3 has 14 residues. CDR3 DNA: TGTGCCAGCTCACCGCTGGAGTCTGGAAACACCATATATTTT. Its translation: CASSPLESGNTIYF. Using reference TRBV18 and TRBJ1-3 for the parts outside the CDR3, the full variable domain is NAGVMQNPRHLVRRRGQEARLRCSPMKGHSHVYWYRQLPEEGLKFMVYLQKENIIDESGMPKERFSAEFPKEGPSILRIQQVVRGDSAAYFCASSPLESGNTIYFGEGSWLTVV.

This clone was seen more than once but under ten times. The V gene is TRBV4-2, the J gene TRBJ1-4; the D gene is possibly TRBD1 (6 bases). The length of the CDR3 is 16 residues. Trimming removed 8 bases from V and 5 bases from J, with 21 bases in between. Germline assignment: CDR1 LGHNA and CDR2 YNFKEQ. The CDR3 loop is CASHAHQDSLNEKLFF. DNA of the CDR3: TGTGCCAGCCACGCCCACCAGGACAGCCTGAATGAAAAACTGTTTTTT.

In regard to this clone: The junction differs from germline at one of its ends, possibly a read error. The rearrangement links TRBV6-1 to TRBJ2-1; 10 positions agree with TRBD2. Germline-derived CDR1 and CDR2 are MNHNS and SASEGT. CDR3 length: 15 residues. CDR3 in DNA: TGTGCCAACAGTGAATTAGCGGGGGGCTACAATGAGCAGTTCTTC. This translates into CANSELAGGYNEQFF.

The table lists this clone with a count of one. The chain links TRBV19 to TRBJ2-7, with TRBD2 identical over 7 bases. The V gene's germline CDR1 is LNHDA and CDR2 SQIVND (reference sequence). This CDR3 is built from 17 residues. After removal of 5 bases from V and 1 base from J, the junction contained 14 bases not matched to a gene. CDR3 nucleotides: TGTGCCAGTAGTCCCCAGATACGTTGGCGGGAGTCCTACGAGCAGTACTTC. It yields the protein CASSPQIRWRESYEQYF.

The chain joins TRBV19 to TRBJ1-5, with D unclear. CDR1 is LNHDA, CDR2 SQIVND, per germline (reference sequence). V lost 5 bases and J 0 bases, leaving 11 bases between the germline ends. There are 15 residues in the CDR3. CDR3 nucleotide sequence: TGTGCCAGTAGTCTTTTAGCCCATAGCAATCAGCCCCAGCATTTT. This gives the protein CASSLLAHSNQPQHF.

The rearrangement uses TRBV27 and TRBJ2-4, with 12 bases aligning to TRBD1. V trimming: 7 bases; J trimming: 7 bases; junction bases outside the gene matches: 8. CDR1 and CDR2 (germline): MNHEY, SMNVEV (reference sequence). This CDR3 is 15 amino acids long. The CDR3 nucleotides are TGTGCCAGCACCTCCCTTGGGACAGGGGGCAACATTCAGTACTTC. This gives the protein CASTSLGTGGNIQYF.

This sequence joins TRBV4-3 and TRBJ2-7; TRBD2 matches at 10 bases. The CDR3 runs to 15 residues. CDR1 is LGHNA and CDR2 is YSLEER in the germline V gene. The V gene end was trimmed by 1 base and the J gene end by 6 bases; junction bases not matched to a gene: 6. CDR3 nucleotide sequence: TGCGCCAGCAGCCAAGGATCGCTAGCGGGGGTCGAGCAGTACTTC. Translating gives CASSQGSLAGVEQYF.

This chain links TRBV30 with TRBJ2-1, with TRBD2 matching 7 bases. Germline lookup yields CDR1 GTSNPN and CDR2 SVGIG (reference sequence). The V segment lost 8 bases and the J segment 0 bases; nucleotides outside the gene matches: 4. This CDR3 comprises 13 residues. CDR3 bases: TGTGCCGCTTCGGGGGGCTCCTACAATGAGCAGTTCTTC. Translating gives CAASGGSYNEQFF.

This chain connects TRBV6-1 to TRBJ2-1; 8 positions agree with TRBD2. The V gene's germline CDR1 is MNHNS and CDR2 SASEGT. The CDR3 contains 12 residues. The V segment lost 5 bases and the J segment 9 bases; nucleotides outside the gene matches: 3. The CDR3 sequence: CASSRSGSEQFF. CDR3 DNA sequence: TGTGCCAGCAGTCGAAGCGGGAGTGAGCAGTTCTTC.

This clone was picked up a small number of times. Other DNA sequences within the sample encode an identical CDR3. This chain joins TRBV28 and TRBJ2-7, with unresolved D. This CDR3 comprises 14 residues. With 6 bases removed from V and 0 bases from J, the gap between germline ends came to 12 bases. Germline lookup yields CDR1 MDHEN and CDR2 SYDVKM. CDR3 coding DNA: TGTGCCAGCAGGCGCCAGGTGAGCTCCTACGAGCAGTACTTC. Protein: CASRRQVSSYEQYF. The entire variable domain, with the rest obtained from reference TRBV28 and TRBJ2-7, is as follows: DVKVTQSSRYLVKRTGEKVFLECVQDMDHENMFWYRQDPGLGLRLIYFSYDVKMKEKGDIPEGYSVSREKKERFSLILESASTNQTSMYLCASRRQVSSYEQYFGPGTRLTVT.

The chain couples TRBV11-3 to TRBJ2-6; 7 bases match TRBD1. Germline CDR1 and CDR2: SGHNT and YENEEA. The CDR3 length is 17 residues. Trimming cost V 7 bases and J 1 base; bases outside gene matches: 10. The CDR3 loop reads CASTSGTVHSGANVLTF. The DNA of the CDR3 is TGTGCCAGCACCTCCGGGACAGTACATTCTGGGGCCAACGTCCTGACTTTC.